The 20 T cell receptor beta chains reported below all come from one sample, sequenced in a study of cytomegalovirus exposure and HLA in healthy donors. This PCR relied on a set of 60 Vbeta primers and 13 Jbeta primers. Here immunoSEQ multiplex PCR was the method, and the copy in TCRdb shows in-frame clones only, minus some. The data contain some 140,000 clones, under 80% of them singletons. The sample consisted of PBMCs. Receptors were obtained from a woman aged 50 to 60 in good health and CMV-seropositive.

This clone has only a few counts. The chain employs TRBV5-4 and TRBJ1-1, with TRBD1 matching over 9 bases. Unmatched junction bases numbered 3, after V lost 0 bases and J lost 6 bases. This CDR3 is built from 14 residues. Germline lookup yields CDR1 SGHNT and CDR2 YYREEE (reference sequence). This chain's CDR3 is CASSLARQGAEAFF. The CDR3 nucleotides are TGTGCCAGCAGCTTGGCGAGACAGGGGGCTGAAGCTTTCTTT.

The chain employs TRBV30 and TRBJ2-2; weak D call: TRBD2 (7 bases). The germline gives CDR1 GTSNPN, CDR2 SVGIG (reference sequence). Trimming cost V 0 bases and J 6 bases, with 11 bases left between them. The CDR3 has 14 amino acids. This CDR3 reads CAWSVQGGSGELFF. CDR3 sequence (DNA): TGTGCCTGGAGTGTACAGGGAGGGTCCGGGGAGCTGTTTTTT. Supplemented by reference TRBV30 and TRBJ2-2, the full variable domain reads SQTIHQWPATLVQPVGSPLSLECTVEGTSNPNLYWYRQAAGRGLQLLFYSVGIGQISSEVPQNLSASRPQDRQFILSSKKLLLSDSGFYLCAWSVQGGSGELFFGEGSRLTVL.

This CDR3 is CASSRDGGNTIYF. The CDR3 DNA is TGCGCCAGCAGTAGAGACGGCGGGAACACCATATATTTT. This chain connects TRBV5-1 to TRBJ1-3, with D unresolved. Trimming took off 5 bases at V and 7 bases at J, with 13 bases between the two ends. Germline lookup yields CDR1 SGHRS and CDR2 YFSETQ. This CDR3 is built from 13 residues. The full variable domain, completed using reference TRBV5-1 and TRBJ1-3, is KAGVTQTPRYLIKTRGQQVTLSCSPISGHRSVSWYQQTPGQGLQFLFEYFSETQRNKGNFPGRFSGRQFSNSRSEMNVSTLELGDSALYLCASSRDGGNTIYFGEGSWLTVV.

The chain recombines TRBV6-1 with TRBJ1-1; D perhaps matches TRBD1 (5 bases). Looked up from germline, CDR1 is MNHNS and CDR2 is SASEGT. V lost 3 bases to trimming and J lost 0 bases, with 11 bases between them. This CDR3 has 15 amino acids. The CDR3 sequence is CASSDGWGMNTEAFF. The CDR3 DNA reads as TGTGCCAGCAGTGACGGTTGGGGCATGAACACTGAAGCTTTCTTT.

This clone was seen a few times. J is TRBJ1-3 and V is TRBV5-1, with 9 positions matching TRBD1. The CDR3 is made up of 19 amino acids. Germline-derived CDR1 and CDR2 are SGHRS and YFSETQ. Unmatched junction bases numbered 16, after V lost 6 bases and J lost 0 bases. The CDR3, as DNA: TGCGCCAGCACCCACAAGCCAAGGACAGGGGTCGACTCTGGAAACACCATATATTTT. Protein sequence: CASTHKPRTGVDSGNTIYF.

The V gene is TRBV7-2, the J gene TRBJ2-3, with 8 bases fitting TRBD2. CDR1 is SGHTA, CDR2 FQGNSA, per germline. CDR3 length: 14 residues. The J segment lost 6 bases and the V segment lost 3 bases, leaving 5 bases of the junction unmatched. As DNA, the CDR3 is TGTGCCAGCAGCTTTGGGACTAGTTCTGATACGCAGTATTTT. Translating it yields CASSFGTSSDTQYF.

This clone was seen a single time. The rearrangement links TRBV6-6 to TRBJ1-3; D may be TRBD1 (5 bases). Germline V gene data show CDR1 as MNHNY and CDR2 as SVGAGI (reference sequence). There are 12 residues in the CDR3. The V gene lost 8 bases and the J gene lost 4 bases, with 9 bases spanning the gap. Here the CDR3 reads CASWTLGNTIYF. The CDR3 DNA sequence: TGTGCCAGCTGGACACTCGGAAACACCATATATTTT.

The chain uses TRBV28 and TRBJ1-2; 8 bases align to TRBD1. Trimming at V came to 6 bases and at J to 1 base, leaving 13 bases not matched to a gene. This CDR3 is built from 17 residues. Germline loops: CDR1 MDHEN, CDR2 SYDVKM. The DNA of the CDR3 is TGTGCCAGCAGCCCCGGAAAAACAGGGGGAATTAACTATGGCTACACCTTC. Amino acid sequence: CASSPGKTGGINYGYTF.

The CDR3 is CASSLWGGTEAFF. CDR3 in DNA: TGTGCCAGCAGTTTATGGGGGGGGACTGAAGCTTTCTTT. This chain uses TRBV28 with TRBJ1-1, with TRBD1 as a possible D gene (5 bases). Germline values: CDR1 MDHEN, CDR2 SYDVKM. The germline V and J ends were trimmed by 0 bases and 5 bases, with 7 bases remaining between them. The CDR3 spans 13 residues.

This chain uses TRBV5-1 with TRBJ1-6; tentative D call: TRBD1 (6 bases). The CDR3 is 14 residues long. Trimming removed 0 bases at V and 10 bases at J, with 11 bases between. CDR1 SGHRS and CDR2 YFSETQ come from the germline V gene. CDR3 DNA: TGCGCCAGCAGCTTGGCCGCAGGGGACTCACCCCTCCACTTT. Protein product: CASSLAAGDSPLHF.

The chain combines TRBV4-1 with TRBJ2-6; 12 bases line up with TRBD1. The CDR3 is 17 residues long. Germline trimming cut 4 bases from V and 2 bases from J; bases unmatched to any gene: 3. The germline V gene has CDR1 MGHRA and CDR2 YSYEKL. CDR3 amino acids: CASSPGQGAAGANVLTF. In DNA, the CDR3 is TGCGCCAGCAGCCCGGGACAGGGGGCAGCTGGGGCCAACGTCCTGACTTTC.

This chain connects TRBV6-5 to TRBJ1-1; no clear D. The CDR3 sequence is 11 residues long. Deletions cut 4 bases from V and 3 bases from J, with 3 bases between. CDR1 is MNHEY and CDR2 is SVGAGI in the germline V gene. CDR3 sequence reads: CASSSYTEAFF. The CDR3 DNA reads TGTGCCAGCAGTTCCTACACTGAAGCTTTCTTT.

The rearrangement joins TRBV6-5 to TRBJ1-5; 7 bases match TRBD1. The CDR3 is 13 amino acids. V was pared by 10 bases and J by 4 bases, with 7 bases of the junction left unmatched. Germline lookup yields CDR1 MNHEY and CDR2 SVGAGI. CDR3 sequence: CATSDRPNQPQHF. The CDR3 nucleotides are TGTGCCACTTCGGACAGGCCTAATCAGCCCCAGCATTTT.

This clone appeared a single time. CDR3 nucleotides: TGTGCCAGCAGTCCGGGGGGATACGAGCAGTACTTC. As protein: CASSPGGYEQYF. The chain combines TRBV6-6 with TRBJ2-7; 7 nucleotides align to TRBD2. Trimming cost V 5 bases and J 4 bases; bases outside gene matches: 2. The germline CDR1 and CDR2 sequences are MNHNY and SVGAGI (reference sequence). The CDR3 is made up of 12 amino acids.

V gene TRBV27 combines with J gene TRBJ1-1; possible D gene TRBD1, 6 bases. V was cut by 3 bases and J by 6 bases, with 14 bases left in between. Germline CDR1 and CDR2: MNHEY and SMNVEV (reference sequence). The CDR3 extends over 14 amino acids. CDR3 loop: CASSFGAGVAEAFF. The DNA of the CDR3 is TGTGCCAGCAGTTTCGGAGCAGGGGTCGCTGAAGCTTTCTTT.

CDR3 sequence: CASSLLGASGQPQHF. CDR3 nucleotides: TGTGCCAGCAGTTTACTGGGGGCGTCTGGTCAGCCCCAGCATTTT. The J gene is TRBJ1-5, the V gene TRBV28; D might be TRBD1 (6 bases). The V gene's germline CDR1 is MDHEN and CDR2 SYDVKM. V was trimmed by 2 bases and J by 6 bases, leaving 14 bases between them. The CDR3 covers 15 residues.

The chain links TRBV28 to TRBJ1-2, with 10 bases aligning to TRBD1. The length of the CDR3 is 15 residues. V gave up 5 bases and J gave up 7 bases; unmatched junction bases: 10. Looked up from germline, CDR1 is MDHEN and CDR2 is SYDVKM. CDR3 protein: CASSPLTGTGAGYTF. The CDR3 nucleotides are TGTGCCAGCAGTCCCCTGACCGGGACAGGGGCTGGCTACACCTTC.

The V and J genes are TRBV4-1 and TRBJ1-1; 9 bases are shared with TRBD1. Trimming at V came to 5 bases and at J to 5 bases, leaving 6 bases not matched to a gene. The CDR3 spans 14 residues. Germline assignment: CDR1 MGHRA and CDR2 YSYEKL. The CDR3 region has the DNA TGCGCCAGCAGCGAGACAGGGGGGGGGACTGAAGCTTTCTTT. This codes for CASSETGGGTEAFF.

This chain connects TRBV7-3 to TRBJ1-2; the match to TRBD1 covers 7 bases. V gave up 2 bases and J gave up 3 bases; unmatched junction bases: 9. This CDR3 region has 16 residues. The V gene's germline CDR1 is SGHTA and CDR2 FQGTGA. The CDR3 reads CASSLEGAVDYYGYTF. The CDR3 DNA sequence: TGTGCCAGCAGCTTAGAGGGGGCCGTAGACTACTATGGCTACACCTTC. Supplemented by reference TRBV7-3 and TRBJ1-2, the full variable domain reads GAGVSQTPSNKVTEKGKYVELRCDPISGHTALYWYRQSLGQGPEFLIYFQGTGAADDSGLPNDRFFAVRPEGSVSTLKIQRTERGDSAVYLCASSLEGAVDYYGYTFGSGTRLTVV.

The chain recombines TRBV6-4 with TRBJ1-6, with 8 bases matching TRBD1. The CDR3 has 15 residues. Germline CDR1 is MRHNA and CDR2 is SNTAGT. With 6 bases clipped from V and 5 bases from J, the junction kept 6 bases outside the gene matches. This chain's CDR3 is CASRLTTGDNSPLHF. The CDR3 DNA sequence: TGTGCCAGCAGGCTTACGACAGGGGATAATTCACCCCTCCACTTT.